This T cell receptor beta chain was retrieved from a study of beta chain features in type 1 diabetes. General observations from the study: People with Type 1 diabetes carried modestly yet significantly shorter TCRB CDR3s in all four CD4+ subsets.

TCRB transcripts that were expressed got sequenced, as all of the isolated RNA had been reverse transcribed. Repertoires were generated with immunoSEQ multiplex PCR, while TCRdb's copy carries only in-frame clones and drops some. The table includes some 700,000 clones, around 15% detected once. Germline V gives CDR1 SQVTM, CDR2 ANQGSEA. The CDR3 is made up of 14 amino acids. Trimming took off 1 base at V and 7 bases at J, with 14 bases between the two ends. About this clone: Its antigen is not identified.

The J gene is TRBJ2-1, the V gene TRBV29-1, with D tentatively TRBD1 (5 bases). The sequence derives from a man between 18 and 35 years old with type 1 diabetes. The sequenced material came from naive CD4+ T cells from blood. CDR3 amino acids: CSVEGVGVRNEQFF. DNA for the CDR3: TGCAGCGTTGAAGGGGTAGGGGTCAGGAATGAGCAGTTCTTC.